This T cell receptor beta chain was recorded in a study of a mutant IDH1 vaccine in newly diagnosed glioma. Study-wide points: Pseudoprogression apparently tracked independently of changes in top peripheral T cell clonotypes.

The CDR3 runs 13 residues. Trimming removed 4 bases from V and 6 bases from J; junction bases left unmatched: 5. The germline CDR1 and CDR2 sequences are LGHNT and FRNRAP. Time point: week 47, end of study. Doses consisted of 300 ug of mutant IDH1 20-mer peptide each, paired with topical imiquimod. A note on this clone: Its antigen is currently unknown.

The table came from immunoSEQ multiplex PCR; TCRdb's copy has only in-frame clones and leaves some out. The data contain approximately 37,000 clones, less than 85% of them singletons. The sequencing here drew on PBMCs, taken from a glioma patient whose treatment included an IDH1 peptide vaccine. The chain carries TRBV12-5 and TRBJ2-5, with 7 bases that match TRBD1. The sequence was collected from a man aged 18 to 30 with glioma. Some clones in this sample may be carry-over from other donors' samples. DNA of the CDR3: TGTGCTAGTGGTTCCTGGACAGGACAGACCCAGTACTTC. Its translation: CASGSWTGQTQYF.